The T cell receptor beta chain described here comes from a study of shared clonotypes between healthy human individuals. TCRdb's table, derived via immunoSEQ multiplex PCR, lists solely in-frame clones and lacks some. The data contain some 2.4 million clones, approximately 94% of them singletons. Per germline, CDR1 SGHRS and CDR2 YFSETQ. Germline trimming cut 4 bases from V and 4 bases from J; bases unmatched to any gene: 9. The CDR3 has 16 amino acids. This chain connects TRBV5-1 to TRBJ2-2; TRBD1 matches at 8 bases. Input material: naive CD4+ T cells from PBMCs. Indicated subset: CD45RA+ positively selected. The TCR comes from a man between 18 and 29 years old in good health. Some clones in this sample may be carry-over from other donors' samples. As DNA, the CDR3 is TGCGCCAGCAGCATTCAGACAGGGGCGGGCACCGGGGAGCTGTTTTTT. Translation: CASSIQTGAGTGELFF.